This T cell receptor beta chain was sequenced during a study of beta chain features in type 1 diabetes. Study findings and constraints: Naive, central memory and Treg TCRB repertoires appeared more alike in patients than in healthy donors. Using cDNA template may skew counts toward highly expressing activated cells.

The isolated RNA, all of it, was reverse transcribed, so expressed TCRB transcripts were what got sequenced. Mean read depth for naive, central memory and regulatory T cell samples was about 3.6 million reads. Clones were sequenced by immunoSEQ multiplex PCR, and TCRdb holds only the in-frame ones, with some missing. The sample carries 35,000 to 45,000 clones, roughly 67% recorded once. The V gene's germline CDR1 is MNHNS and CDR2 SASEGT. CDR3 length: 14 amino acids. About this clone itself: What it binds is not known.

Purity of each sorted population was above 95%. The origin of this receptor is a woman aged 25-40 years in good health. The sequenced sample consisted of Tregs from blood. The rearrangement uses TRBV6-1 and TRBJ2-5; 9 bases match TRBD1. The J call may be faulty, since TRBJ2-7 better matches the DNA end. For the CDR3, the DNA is TGTGCCAGCAGTGGGGGACAGGGACTAAACGAGCAGTACTTC. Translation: CASSGGQGLNEQYF.